A selection of T cell receptor beta chains follows, all from one sample in a study of blood T cell repertoires in COVID-19. Sequencing was performed with immunoSEQ multiplex PCR; in TCRdb, only in-frame clones are kept and a portion is missing. Counted here are approximately 170,000 clones, about 85% occurring once; the ten biggest clones make up about 14%. Sequenced sample: peripheral blood. The receptor source for this set is a woman between 65 and 79 years old with COVID-19, enrolled during active disease. The CDR3 runs from the conserved cysteine through the conserved F or W.

v_call: TRBV7-3
cdr3_aa: CASSAGQGEDGYTF

v_call: TRBV19
cdr3_aa: CASSMTELGHLQHF

v_call: TRBV12-5
cdr3_aa: CASTTRDRVSYNEQFF

v_call: TRBV28
cdr3_aa: CASSLSYSQETQYF

v_call: TRBV5-1
cdr3_aa: CASTPASGVYNEQFF

v_call: TRBV7-2
cdr3_aa: CASSLGGTGSGNEQFF

v_call: TRBV27
cdr3_aa: CASSTFTGKQYF

v_call: TRBV25-1
cdr3_aa: CASSPLAREVPLHF

v_call: TRBV20-1
cdr3_aa: CSASVPGQGAPGYTF

v_call: TRBV4-2
cdr3_aa: CASSRPGKMGTEAFF

v_call: TRBV27
cdr3_aa: CASSKRQSYNSPLHF

v_call: TRBV14
cdr3_aa: CASSVIAGDLLSAGELFF

v_call: TRBV9
cdr3_aa: CASSAEGGHIGETQYF

v_call: TRBV28
cdr3_aa: CASSTQERRNTEAFF

v_call: TRBV18
cdr3_aa: CASSPPRGANYGYTF

v_call: TRBV15
cdr3_aa: CATSRGEGAGYGYTF

v_call: TRBV6-5
cdr3_aa: CASSRQGGWETQYF

v_call: TRBV11-2
cdr3_aa: CASSSQGTTIYF

v_call: TRBV28
cdr3_aa: CASSPGRRDGYTF

v_call: TRBV6-5
cdr3_aa: CASSPGPEQYF

v_call: TRBV7-2
cdr3_aa: CASTDTYTDTQYF

v_call: TRBV30
cdr3_aa: CAWSVLGTDNQPQHF

v_call: TRBV6-1
cdr3_aa: CASCEYGATEAFF

v_call: TRBV5-1
cdr3_aa: CASSLIAGDGEQFF

v_call: TRBV7-6
cdr3_aa: CASSTRLAGISYEQYF

v_call: TRBV19
cdr3_aa: CATRQGPNYGYTF

v_call: TRBV20-1
cdr3_aa: CSASGASGETNEQFF

v_call: TRBV29-1
cdr3_aa: CSVEVPSGGSQETQYF

v_call: TRBV12-5
cdr3_aa: CASGLVLREGYTF

v_call: TRBV19
cdr3_aa: CASRANGQGAFETQYF

v_call: TRBV2
cdr3_aa: CASRGRALGPQHF

v_call: TRBV16
cdr3_aa: CASSRRTENNEQFF

v_call: TRBV30
cdr3_aa: CAWSAGLGRYQETQYF

v_call: TRBV5-1
cdr3_aa: CASSPQISYEQYF

v_call: TRBV9
cdr3_aa: CASTKGPSQRTDTQYF

v_call: TRBV7-2
cdr3_aa: CASSVPGQSYQETQYF

v_call: TRBV2
cdr3_aa: CASSERDYSGGYTF

v_call: TRBV7-9
cdr3_aa: CASSLGRGESPLHF

v_call: TRBV19
cdr3_aa: CASTIKGGIADTQYF

v_call: TRBV3-1/TRBV3-2
cdr3_aa: CASTPLDRANTEAFF

v_call: TRBV5-6
cdr3_aa: CASSTIAGFYTDTQYF

v_call: TRBV29-1
cdr3_aa: CSVEEYRETSYEQYF

v_call: TRBV18
cdr3_aa: CASSPGQGRNGYTF

v_call: TRBV6-1
cdr3_aa: CASSEREENIQYF

v_call: TRBV19
cdr3_aa: CAIQGALETQYF

v_call: TRBV15
cdr3_aa: CATSKRTGSGGGELFF

v_call: TRBV28
cdr3_aa: CASSLSGGADPNEQFF

v_call: TRBV11-2
cdr3_aa: CASSLDGPDKYF

v_call: TRBV18
cdr3_aa: CASSPRTSGISTDTQYF

v_call: TRBV30
cdr3_aa: CAWVPGQGNRWWTEAFF

v_call: TRBV5-1
cdr3_aa: CASSLEGPAEGNTIYF

v_call: TRBV4-2
cdr3_aa: CASSQGSPRAEAFF

v_call: TRBV7-2
cdr3_aa: CASSFDGTEAFF

v_call: TRBV28
cdr3_aa: CASLRQGRQPQHF

v_call: TRBV30
cdr3_aa: CAWSVREYGYTF

v_call: TRBV4-1
cdr3_aa: CASSQFSGKDEQYF

v_call: TRBV28
cdr3_aa: CASKLEGTTDTQYF